This T cell receptor (beta chain) appears in the sequencing data of a study of blood T cell repertoires in COVID-19. Trimming cost V 5 bases and J 4 bases, with 12 bases left between them. Germline CDR1 reads MNHEY; CDR2 reads SVGAGI. This CDR3 contains 14 residues. The protocol was immunoSEQ multiplex PCR, while the TCRdb copy is restricted to in-frame clones and leaves out a portion. The sample shows 130,000 to 150,000 clones, around 80% of them seen only once. Sequenced input: peripheral blood. J is TRBJ1-5 and V is TRBV6-5; D is undetermined. The TCR originated in a woman aged 45 to 65 in a cohort sampled during active or convalescent COVID-19. The CDR3 bases are TGTGCCAGCAGTCCCGACGGGGTAAATCAGCCCCAGCATTTT. It yields the protein CASSPDGVNQPQHF.